Listed here is a single TCR beta chain. This entry comes from a study of Ad26.COV2.S vaccination and SARS-CoV-2 variants. The wider study: Recipients of Ad26.COV2.S got it intramuscularly, once or twice 56 days apart.

The sample's treatment: roughly 19 received Ad26.COV2.S at low or high dose, single or two shots; roughly five received placebo; per-sample allocation not given. It was on day 63 after the first vaccine or placebo injection that samples were taken. An Ad26 vector expressing Wuhan-strain SARS-CoV-2 spike constituted the vaccine. The CDR3 length is 14 residues. Unmatched junction bases numbered 9, after V lost 3 bases and J lost 10 bases. Germline CDR1 and CDR2: LGHNA and YNFKEQ. TCRdb's copy holds only in-frame clones and misses some; the assay was immunoSEQ multiplex PCR. The sample has about 250,000 clones, about 87% seen once.

V gene TRBV4-2 combines with J gene TRBJ1-1, with 9 bases identical to TRBD1. This TCR was recovered from a person between 18 and 65 years old who received the Ad26.COV2.S COVID-19 vaccine or a placebo. Material: peripheral blood, obtained in a trial of Ad26.COV2.S vaccine versus placebo. The DNA of the CDR3 is TGTGCCAGCAGCCAGGAACAGGGGGCGGATGGAGCTTTCTTT. Translated, it gives CASSQEQGADGAFF.